What follows are 20 T cell receptor beta chains derived from one specimen sequenced in a study of shared clonotypes between healthy human individuals. Assay used: immunoSEQ multiplex PCR; TCRdb lists only in-frame clones, some missing. The sample lists about 2.3 million clones, about nine tenths seen once, with 0.37% in the top ten. Sequenced: naive CD4+ T cells from PBMCs. Subset reported: CD45RA+ positively selected. These receptor sequences come from a man younger than 30 in good health. Some clones in this sample may be carry-over from other donors' samples.

V is TRBV5-1 and J is TRBJ2-2; D unclear. V was trimmed by 1 base and J by 7 bases, leaving 11 bases between them. The CDR3 has 14 amino acids. CDR1 SGHRS and CDR2 YFSETQ come from the germline V gene. CDR3 DNA sequence: TGCGCCAGCAGCTTGTCTGGGTTCGGCGGGGAGCTGTTTTTT. Amino acid sequence: CASSLSGFGGELFF.

The chain joins TRBV5-1 to TRBJ2-7; TRBD2 agrees at 8 bases. The CDR3 has 15 residues. CDR1 and CDR2 (germline): SGHRS, YFSETQ. V was clipped by 2 bases and J by 2 bases; unmatched bases: 6. CDR3 sequence reads: CASSFRAGGTYEQYF. CDR3 bases: TGCGCCAGCAGCTTCCGCGCGGGAGGAACCTACGAGCAGTACTTC.

The gene calls are TRBV5-1 and TRBJ2-2, with TRBD2 matching over 14 bases. V lost 1 base to trimming and J lost 6 bases; unmatched junction nucleotides: 11. Germline V CDR1 and CDR2: SGHRS, YFSETQ. The CDR3 length is 19 residues. This CDR3 is CASSLTTSGRAGLAGELFF. The CDR3 DNA reads TGCGCCAGCAGCTTGACGACTAGCGGGAGGGCCGGTCTCGCCGGGGAGCTGTTTTTT.

The chain is built from TRBV28 and TRBJ2-1, with TRBD2 matching over 10 bases. Germline V gene sequence: CDR1 MDHEN, CDR2 SYDVKM. The V gene end was trimmed by 2 bases and the J gene end by 10 bases; junction bases not matched to a gene: 8. This CDR3 is 15 amino acids long. Written as DNA, the CDR3 is TGTGCCAGCAGTTTAGGGTCTAGCGGGAGTGGAGAGCAGTTCTTC. As protein: CASSLGSSGSGEQFF.

The chain recombines TRBV4-1 with TRBJ2-7, with 9 bases that match TRBD2. CDR1 is MGHRA and CDR2 is YSYEKL in the germline V gene. J lost 3 bases, V lost 1 base, and 7 bases had no gene match. The CDR3 totals 16 residues. The chain's CDR3 is CASSQGLAGSLYEQYF. The CDR3 DNA sequence: TGCGCCAGCAGCCAAGGCCTAGCGGGGAGCCTCTACGAGCAGTACTTC.

This clone was seen just once. The rearrangement uses TRBV28 and TRBJ2-5; a possible D gene is TRBD1 (5 bases). The CDR3 length is 15 residues. Trimming stripped 2 bases from V and 5 bases from J, with 15 bases between. Per the germline V gene, CDR1 is MDHEN and CDR2 is SYDVKM. DNA of the CDR3: TGTGCCAGCAGTTTAGTCCTCGCAGGGCGGGAGACCCAGTACTTC. Protein product: CASSLVLAGRETQYF. The full variable domain, rest sourced from reference TRBV28 and TRBJ2-5, is DVKVTQSSRYLVKRTGEKVFLECVQDMDHENMFWYRQDPGLGLRLIYFSYDVKMKEKGDIPEGYSVSREKKERFSLILESASTNQTSMYLCASSLVLAGRETQYFGPGTRLLVL.

The chain uses TRBV28 and TRBJ2-3; no clear D gene. V dropped 2 bases and J dropped 1 base, with 13 bases sitting between them. Germline CDR1 MDHEN, CDR2 SYDVKM. CDR3 length equals 16 residues. The CDR3 nucleotides read TGTGCCAGCAGTTTAGGGGTAGGACCGGGCACAGATACGCAGTATTTT. Its translation: CASSLGVGPGTDTQYF. The entire variable domain, with the rest obtained from reference TRBV28 and TRBJ2-3, is as follows: DVKVTQSSRYLVKRTGEKVFLECVQDMDHENMFWYRQDPGLGLRLIYFSYDVKMKEKGDIPEGYSVSREKKERFSLILESASTNQTSMYLCASSLGVGPGTDTQYFGPGTRLTVL.

This clone has more than one count but fewer than ten. V and J are TRBV7-6 and TRBJ1-1, with a tentative D call TRBD1 (5 bases). Trimming removed 1 base from V and 0 bases from J, with 15 bases in between. There are 17 residues in the CDR3. The germline V gene encodes CDR1 SGHVS and CDR2 FNYEAQ. The CDR3 sequence: CASSLVPGPIMNTEAFF. CDR3 DNA: TGTGCCAGCAGCTTAGTGCCAGGGCCGATCATGAACACTGAAGCTTTCTTT.

To note about this clone: This same CDR3 is encoded by further DNA sequences in the sample. The chain uses TRBV19 and TRBJ2-1; D is ambiguous. Deletions cut 3 bases from V and 7 bases from J, with 4 bases between. The CDR3 covers 11 residues. Germline V gives CDR1 LNHDA, CDR2 SQIVND (reference sequence). The CDR3 DNA reads TGTGCCAGTAGTATCCGGAATGAGCAGTTCTTC. It yields the protein CASSIRNEQFF.

V gene TRBV7-8 combines with J gene TRBJ1-2; tentative D call: TRBD1 (6 bases). This CDR3 contains 19 residues. From germline, CDR1 is SGHVS and CDR2 FQNEAQ. V dropped 0 bases and J dropped 7 bases, with 27 bases sitting between them. CDR3 sequence (DNA): TGTGCCAGCAGCTTAGCGCGAGGGATTGGCAGGGGTAATACGTTTGGCTACACCTTC. Translated: CASSLARGIGRGNTFGYTF.

The chain recombines TRBV9 with TRBJ1-2; D gene ambiguous. Germline CDR1 SGDLS, CDR2 YYNGEE. Trimming removed 2 bases at V and 3 bases at J, with 14 bases between. The CDR3 is made up of 15 amino acids. This chain's CDR3 is CASSVIPGPDYGYTF. In DNA, the CDR3 is TGTGCCAGCAGCGTCATTCCCGGGCCCGACTATGGCTACACCTTC. Full variable domain (outside the CDR3, taken from reference TRBV9 and TRBJ1-2): DSGVTQTPKHLITATGQRVTLRCSPRSGDLSVYWYQQSLDQGLQFLIQYYNGEERAKGNILERFSAQQFPDLHSELNLSSLELGDSALYFCASSVIPGPDYGYTFGSGTRLTVV.

Comment on this clone: Sequence at one end of the junction differs from germline and may be a read error. The V call is TRBV10-3, the J call TRBJ2-2, with a tentative D call TRBD1 (5 bases). Germline CDR1 and CDR2: ENHRY and SYGVKD. The CDR3 runs to 11 residues. The CDR3 sequence is CAISEEGVLFF. As DNA, the CDR3 is TGTGCCATCAGTGAGGAAGGGGTGCTGTTTTTT.

The chain couples TRBV7-9 to TRBJ2-7, with D possibly being TRBD1 (5 bases). The germline V gene encodes CDR1 SEHNR and CDR2 FQNEAQ (reference sequence). V lost 4 bases to trimming and J lost 3 bases, with 16 bases between them. The CDR3 totals 15 residues. The CDR3 region is CASSWTVGQGYEQYF. DNA of the CDR3: TGTGCCAGCAGCTGGACCGTGGGGCAGGGCTACGAGCAGTACTTC.

This clone was recorded once. Other DNA variants within this sample encode the same CDR3. This chain joins TRBV7-9 and TRBJ2-5; D not resolved. CDR1 and CDR2 (germline): SEHNR, FQNEAQ (reference sequence). V gave up 1 base and J gave up 5 bases, with 5 bases separating them. This CDR3 is 12 amino acids long. CDR3 sequence (DNA): TGTGCCAGCAGCTTAGGTGAGGAGACCCAGTACTTC. Translation: CASSLGEETQYF.

This clone occurred once. This sequence joins TRBV5-1 and TRBJ2-3, with TRBD2 identical over 8 bases. The CDR3 totals 17 residues. With V trimmed by 3 bases and J by 3 bases, 12 bases remained unmatched. Germline CDR1 and CDR2: SGHRS and YFSETQ. The CDR3 protein is CASSYRTSGGRTDTQYF. For the CDR3, the DNA is TGCGCCAGCAGCTACAGAACTAGCGGAGGACGGACAGATACGCAGTATTTT.

The chain is built from TRBV28 and TRBJ1-1; no clear D. The CDR3 is made up of 16 amino acids. CDR1 is MDHEN and CDR2 is SYDVKM in the germline V gene. The V gene lost 1 base and the J gene lost 4 bases, with 16 bases spanning the gap. The DNA of the CDR3 is TGTGCCAGCAGTTTATCTCCAGCGCTGGGTAGCACTGAAGCTTTCTTT. It encodes CASSLSPALGSTEAFF.

The CDR3 sequence: CASTYLGQQETQYF. The CDR3 bases are TGTGCCAGCACATATTTGGGACAACAAGAGACCCAGTACTTC. The chain has TRBV2 and TRBJ2-5; D possibly corresponds to TRBD1 (6 bases). CDR1 and CDR2 from the germline V gene are SNHLY and FYNNEI. With 7 bases removed from V and 2 bases from J, the gap between germline ends came to 14 bases. This CDR3 is 14 amino acids long. Full variable domain (rest looked up from reference TRBV2 and TRBJ2-5): EPEVTQTPSHQVTQMGQEVILRCVPISNHLYFYWYRQILGQKVEFLVSFYNNEISEKSEIFDDQFSVERPDGSNFTLKIRSTKLEDSAMYFCASTYLGQQETQYFGPGTRLLVL.

CDR3 in DNA: TGTGCCAGCACCATGACAGGGACAACTTCTGAAGCTTTCTTT. Translation: CASTMTGTTSEAFF. The chain recombines TRBV5-6 with TRBJ1-1; 7 bases line up with TRBD1. J gave up 6 bases and V 6 bases, and 11 bases lay outside the gene matches. CDR1 is SGHDT and CDR2 is YYEEEE in the germline V gene. The CDR3 sequence is 14 residues long.

The J gene is TRBJ2-5, the V gene TRBV6-6, with a possible D match to TRBD2 (7 bases). This CDR3 spans 14 amino acids. V was cut by 8 bases and J by 1 base, with 14 bases left in between. Germline-derived CDR1 and CDR2 are MNHNY and SVGAGI (reference sequence). The CDR3 loop is CASRRGGAQETQYF. The CDR3 region has the DNA TGTGCCAGCCGGAGGGGGGGGGCCCAAGAGACCCAGTACTTC.

The rearrangement uses TRBV5-1 and TRBJ2-1; D is possibly TRBD1 (6 bases). Trimming removed 3 bases at V and 1 base at J, with 11 bases between. The CDR3 spans 15 residues. Germline V gene sequence: CDR1 SGHRS, CDR2 YFSETQ. The CDR3 bases are TGCGCCAGCAGCTACCGAGGACAGTCCTACAATGAGCAGTTCTTC. Its protein product is CASSYRGQSYNEQFF.